This T cell receptor beta chain was documented in a study of blood T cells in healthy people across ages. CDR3 size: 18 residues. V trimming: 8 bases; J trimming: 2 bases; junction bases outside the gene matches: 12. The germline gives CDR1 MGHRA, CDR2 YSYEKL. This clonotype has only a few counts. The second PCR ran roughly 6 to 12 cycles with a sample-barcoded 5' primer and J-beta primers. Researchers report that a template-switch adaptor with 12 random nucleotides tagged each cDNA molecule. TCRdb re-analysed the 5' RACE reads in MiXCR, keeping a single row per CDR3 protein. The sample lists hundreds of thousands of distinct CDR3 sequences; more than 25% were seen once. Every sample yielded at least 6 million isolated PBMCs. These data also formed part of another study, on T cells of mothers and their children.

Sample: blood. This receptor was taken from a boy between 10 and 17 years old in good health. This chain connects TRBV4-1 to TRBJ2-5; the match to TRBD2 covers 15 bases. The CDR3 loop is CASARSGTSGGPQETQYF. The CDR3 region has the DNA TGCGCCAGCGCCAGATCCGGGACTAGCGGGGGGCCACAAGAGACCCAGTACTTC.